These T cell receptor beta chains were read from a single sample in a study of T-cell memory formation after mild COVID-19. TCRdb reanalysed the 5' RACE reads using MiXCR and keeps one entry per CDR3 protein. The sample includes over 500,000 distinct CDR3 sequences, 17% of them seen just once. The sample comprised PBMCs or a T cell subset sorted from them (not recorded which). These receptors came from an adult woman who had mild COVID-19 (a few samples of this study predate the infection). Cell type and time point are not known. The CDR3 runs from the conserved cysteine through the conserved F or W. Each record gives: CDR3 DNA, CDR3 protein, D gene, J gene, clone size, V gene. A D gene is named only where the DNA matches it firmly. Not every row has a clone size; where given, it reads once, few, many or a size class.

DNA: TGTGCCAGCAAGGGGACTAGCGGGGGCCTAAGACGGTACGAGCAGTACTTC
CDR3: CASKGTSGGLRRYEQYF
D: TRBD2
J: TRBJ2-7
size: .
V: TRBV6-5

DNA: TGCGCCAGCAGCTCGCGGGACTACCCAACCGGGGAGCTGTTTTTT
CDR3: CASSSRDYPTGELFF
D: TRBD2
J: TRBJ2-2
size: few
V: TRBV5-1

DNA: TGTGCCAGCTGGGGACCCGAAAGAAAGGGGCCCCAGCATTTT
CDR3: CASWGPERKGPQHF
D: .
J: TRBJ1-5
size: .
V: TRBV21-1

DNA: TGTGCCAGTAGGACTCCACAGGGGGCCAACACTGAAGCTTTCTTT
CDR3: CASRTPQGANTEAFF
D: TRBD1
J: TRBJ1-1
size: few
V: TRBV19

DNA: TGTGCCAGCAGTAACGGGGGACAGGGGTACGAGCAGTACTTC
CDR3: CASSNGGQGYEQYF
D: TRBD1
J: TRBJ2-7
size: .
V: TRBV6-5

DNA: TGCGCCAGCAGCATCAGACCGCAGGACGAAGCTTTCTTT
CDR3: CASSIRPQDEAFF
D: .
J: TRBJ1-1
size: .
V: TRBV5-1

DNA: TGCGCCAGCAGCCTGGGGGGCGGGGTTCAAGAGACCCAGTACTTC
CDR3: CASSLGGGVQETQYF
D: .
J: TRBJ2-5
size: many
V: TRBV4-1

DNA: TGTGCCGCCAGACACAGGGGAAGCACTGAAGCTTTCTTT
CDR3: CAARHRGSTEAFF
D: TRBD1
J: TRBJ1-1
size: .
V: TRBV30

DNA: TGCAGTGCGGATGGAGCGATCCTCTACGAGCAGTACTTC
CDR3: CSADGAILYEQYF
D: .
J: TRBJ2-7
size: few
V: TRBV20-1

DNA: TGTGCCAGCAGCTTATCTCCCGATGGGGAGCAGTTCTTC
CDR3: CASSLSPDGEQFF
D: .
J: TRBJ2-1
size: .
V: TRBV11-2

DNA: TGTGCCAGCAGCGTTGGTAGCGGACTCTCCTACGAGCAGTACTTC
CDR3: CASSVGSGLSYEQYF
D: .
J: TRBJ2-7
size: .
V: TRBV9

DNA: TGTGCCAGCAGCTTACCGTTTGGATCCTACGAGCAGTACTTC
CDR3: CASSLPFGSYEQYF
D: .
J: TRBJ2-7
size: many
V: TRBV7-9

DNA: TGTGCCAGCAGCCCTAGAGGGGTGGAGACCCAGTACTTC
CDR3: CASSPRGVETQYF
D: .
J: TRBJ2-5
size: .
V: TRBV3-1

DNA: TGTGCCAGCAGCGTCGGACCGTCCTCTGGAAACACCATATATTTT
CDR3: CASSVGPSSGNTIYF
D: .
J: TRBJ1-3
size: .
V: TRBV9

DNA: TGTGCCAGCAGTAGAGCTATCGGCAAAGAGACCCAGTACTTC
CDR3: CASSRAIGKETQYF
D: .
J: TRBJ2-5
size: .
V: TRBV6-1